This TCR beta chain originates from a study of blood T cell repertoires in COVID-19. On the study more broadly: COVID-19 samples, acute and convalescent, were from the United States, Italy and Spain.

Trimming removed 8 bases from V and 0 bases from J; junction bases left unmatched: 10. The length of the CDR3 is 18 residues. Germline values: CDR1 SEHNR, CDR2 FQNEAQ (reference sequence). Clones were read by immunoSEQ multiplex PCR, and TCRdb kept only the in-frame ones, dropping some. The data hold approximately 200,000 clones, with around 88% observed a single time. Sequenced: peripheral blood. The chain links TRBV7-9 to TRBJ2-1; TRBD2 matches 13 bases. The receptor was isolated from a man aged 18 to 30 with active or convalescent COVID-19. The CDR3 reads CASSPLAGGGDSYNEQFF. As DNA, the CDR3 is TGTGCCAGCTCACCACTAGCGGGAGGGGGGGACTCCTACAATGAGCAGTTCTTC.